This T cell receptor (beta chain) was obtained from a study of graft-versus-host responses after intestinal transplantation. This table comes from immunoSEQ multiplex PCR, and its TCRdb copy is limited to in-frame clones, with some not included. Found here are some 70,000 clones, roughly 89% of them singletons; the top ten hold 6.5% to 8.5%. Study findings and constraints: Maximum circulating GvH clone levels tracked with early post-transplant HvG decreases.

Points on this clone: Its matching antigen is unknown.

Germline V gives CDR1 SGHKS, CDR2 YYEKEE (reference sequence). V dropped 4 bases and J dropped 9 bases, with 16 bases sitting between them. This CDR3 has 14 amino acids. V and J are TRBV5-5 and TRBJ2-2; D is perhaps TRBD1 (5 bases). This TCR was recovered from a human patient who received an intestinal transplant, so some T cells may come from the graft donor. Sequences were derived from bone marrow, sampled 700 to 850 days after intestinal transplantation. CDR3: CASSPSGNPRELFF. CDR3 DNA: TGTGCCAGCAGCCCGTCAGGGAATCCCCGGGAGCTGTTTTTT.